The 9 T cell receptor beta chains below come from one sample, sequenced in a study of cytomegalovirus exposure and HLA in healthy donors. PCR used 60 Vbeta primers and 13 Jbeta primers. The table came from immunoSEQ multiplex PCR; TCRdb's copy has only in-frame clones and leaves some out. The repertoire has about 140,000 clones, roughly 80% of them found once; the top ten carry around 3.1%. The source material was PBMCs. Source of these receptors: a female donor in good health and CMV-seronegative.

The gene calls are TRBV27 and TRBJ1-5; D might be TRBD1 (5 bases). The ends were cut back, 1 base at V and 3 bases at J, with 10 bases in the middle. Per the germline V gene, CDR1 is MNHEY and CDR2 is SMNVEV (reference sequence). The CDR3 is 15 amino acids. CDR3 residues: CASSLWGGTNQPQHF. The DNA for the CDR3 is TGTGCCAGCAGTTTATGGGGAGGGACCAATCAGCCCCAGCATTTT.

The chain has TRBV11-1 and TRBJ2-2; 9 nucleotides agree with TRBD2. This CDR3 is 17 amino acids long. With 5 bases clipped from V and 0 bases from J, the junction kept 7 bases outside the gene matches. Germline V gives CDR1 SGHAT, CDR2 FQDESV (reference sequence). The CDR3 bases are TGTGCCAGCAGCCCCAGGACTAGCGCCGCGAACACCGGGGAGCTGTTTTTT. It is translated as CASSPRTSAANTGELFF.

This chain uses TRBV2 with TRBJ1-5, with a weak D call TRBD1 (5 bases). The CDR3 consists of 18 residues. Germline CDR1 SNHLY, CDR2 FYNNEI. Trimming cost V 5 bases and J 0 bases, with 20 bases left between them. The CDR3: CASSPRLTRQYSNQPQHF. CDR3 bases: TGTGCCAGCAGTCCTCGGTTAACGCGACAGTATAGCAATCAGCCCCAGCATTTT.

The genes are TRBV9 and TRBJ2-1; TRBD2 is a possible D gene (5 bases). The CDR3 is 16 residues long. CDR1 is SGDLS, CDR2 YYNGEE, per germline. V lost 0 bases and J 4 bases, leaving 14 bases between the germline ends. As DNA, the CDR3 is TGTGCCAGCAGCGTAGCGTTATTAGCGCTATACAATGAGCAGTTCTTC. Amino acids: CASSVALLALYNEQFF.

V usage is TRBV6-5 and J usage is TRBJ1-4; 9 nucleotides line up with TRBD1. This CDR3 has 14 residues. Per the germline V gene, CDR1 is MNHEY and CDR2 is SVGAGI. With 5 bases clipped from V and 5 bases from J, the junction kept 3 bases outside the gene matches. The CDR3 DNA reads TGTGCCAGCAGTCGGGACAGGGAAAATGAAAAACTGTTTTTT. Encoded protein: CASSRDRENEKLFF.

The CDR3 coding sequence is TGTGCCAGCGCCACACCCCGCGGGACGAAAGCTTTCTTT. Protein product: CASATPRGTKAFF. The chain combines TRBV27 with TRBJ1-1; D is possibly TRBD1 (5 bases). V was pared by 8 bases and J by 9 bases, with 19 bases between. The CDR3 consists of 13 residues. From germline, CDR1 is MNHEY and CDR2 SMNVEV (reference sequence).

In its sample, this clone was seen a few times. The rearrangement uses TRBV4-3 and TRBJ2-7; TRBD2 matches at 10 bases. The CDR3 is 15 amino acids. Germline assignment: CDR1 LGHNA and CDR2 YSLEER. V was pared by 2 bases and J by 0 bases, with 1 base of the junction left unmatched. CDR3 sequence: CASSQRLAGSYEQYF. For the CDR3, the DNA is TGCGCCAGCAGCCAACGACTAGCGGGCTCCTACGAGCAGTACTTC.

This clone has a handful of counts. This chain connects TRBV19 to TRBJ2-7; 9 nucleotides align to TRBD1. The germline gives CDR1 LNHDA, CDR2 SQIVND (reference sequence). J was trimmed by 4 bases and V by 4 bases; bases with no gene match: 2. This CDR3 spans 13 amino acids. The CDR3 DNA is TGTGCCAGTAGTAGACAGGGGGAGTACGAGCAGTACTTC. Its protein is CASSRQGEYEQYF. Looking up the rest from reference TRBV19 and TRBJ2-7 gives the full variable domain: DGGITQSPKYLFRKEGQNVTLSCEQNLNHDAMYWYRQDPGQGLRLIYYSQIVNDFQKGDIAEGYSVSREKKESFPLTVTSAQKNPTAFYLCASSRQGEYEQYFGPGTRLTVT.

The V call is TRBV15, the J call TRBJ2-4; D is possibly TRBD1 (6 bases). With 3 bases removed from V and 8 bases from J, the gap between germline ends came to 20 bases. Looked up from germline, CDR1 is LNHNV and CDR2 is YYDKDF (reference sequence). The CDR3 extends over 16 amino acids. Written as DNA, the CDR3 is TGTGCCACCAGCAGGGAACCGGGACATCAAGGGGACATTCAGTACTTC. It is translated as CATSREPGHQGDIQYF.